This record covers a single T cell receptor beta chain. The entry originates in a study of T cells in Graves' hyperthyroidism and ophthalmopathy. Overall study context: Staff took peripheral blood when the initial diagnosis was made, before any treatment began.

The CDR3 totals 12 residues. The germline V gene encodes CDR1 MDHEN and CDR2 SYDVKM. Trimming stripped 8 bases from V and 3 bases from J, with 11 bases between. TCR beta CDR3 regions were amplified from RNA transcripts. The HTBI primer set was used in a first-round RT-PCR of the TCR CDR3. MiXCR, run by TCRdb on the multiplex PCR reads, gives a single entry per CDR3 protein. The sample lists 400,000 to 550,000 distinct CDR3 sequences, about 24% seen once, with 10% to 12% in the top ten. The PBMCs were taken from 10 ml of fresh peripheral blood. The chain uses TRBV28 and TRBJ2-7; D unclear. This clonotype originated in a woman aged 25 to 39 with Graves' ophthalmopathy. The sample taken for sequencing was blood. The CDR3 here is CASRSILYEQYF. The CDR3 coding sequence is TGTGCCAGCCGCTCCATTCTCTACGAGCAGTACTTC.